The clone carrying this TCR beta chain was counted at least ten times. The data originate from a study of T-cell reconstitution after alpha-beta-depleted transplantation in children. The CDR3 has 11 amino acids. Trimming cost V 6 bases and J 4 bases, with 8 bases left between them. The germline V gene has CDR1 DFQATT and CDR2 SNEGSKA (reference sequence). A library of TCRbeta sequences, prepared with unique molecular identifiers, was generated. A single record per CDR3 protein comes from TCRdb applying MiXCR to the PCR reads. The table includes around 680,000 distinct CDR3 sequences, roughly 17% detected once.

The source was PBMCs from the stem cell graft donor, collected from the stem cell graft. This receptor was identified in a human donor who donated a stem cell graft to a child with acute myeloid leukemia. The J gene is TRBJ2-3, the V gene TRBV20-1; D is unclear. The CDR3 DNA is TGCAGTGCGTGGGTCTCAGATACGCAGTATTTT. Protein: CSAWVSDTQYF.